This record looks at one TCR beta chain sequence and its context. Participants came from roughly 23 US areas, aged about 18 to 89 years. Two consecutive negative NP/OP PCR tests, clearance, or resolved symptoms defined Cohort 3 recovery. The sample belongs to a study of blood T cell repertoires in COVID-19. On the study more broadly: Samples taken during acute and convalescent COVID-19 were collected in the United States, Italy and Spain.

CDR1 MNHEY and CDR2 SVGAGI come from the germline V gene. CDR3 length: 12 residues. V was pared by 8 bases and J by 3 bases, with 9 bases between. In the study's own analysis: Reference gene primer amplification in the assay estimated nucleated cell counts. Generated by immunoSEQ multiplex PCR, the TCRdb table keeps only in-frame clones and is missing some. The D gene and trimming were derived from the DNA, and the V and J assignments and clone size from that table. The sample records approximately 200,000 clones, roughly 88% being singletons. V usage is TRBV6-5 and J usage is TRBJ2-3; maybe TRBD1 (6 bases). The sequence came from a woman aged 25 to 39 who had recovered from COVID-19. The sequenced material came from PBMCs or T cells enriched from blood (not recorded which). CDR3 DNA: TGTGCCAGCTCGGACAGAACAGATACGCAGTATTTT. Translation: CASSDRTDTQYF.